This T cell receptor beta chain was documented in a study of blood T cell repertoires in COVID-19 (dated by TCRdb to the early 2020s). Describing the broader study: Samples from collaborators originated in the United States, Italy and Spain and spanned both the acute and convalescent phases of COVID-19. The prospective study material was composed of cDNA or gDNA derived from T cells, B-cell-depleted T cells, or PBMCs. Sample metadata almost always included a de-identified subject ID, COVID-19 status, age in years and sex. Deeply sampled blood TCRbeta repertoires from subjects exposed to, actively infected with, or recovered from COVID-19 were included in the dataset. The repertoires were made available in a free public database intended to serve as a resource for research on the immune response to SARS-CoV-2. Where available, HLA class I and class II types were taken from metadata supplied by the sample provider and were not determined by assay-based typing. The samples were drawn from the first 160 participants of the ongoing ImmuneRACE study and from 1,254 subjects provided by 6 global collaborators. Study-level results and caveats: The amount of clinical and demographic metadata varied by source and participant and was provided uncurated.

A remark on this clone: Its antigen is not yet known. No much larger clone exists at a distance of one base, and base qualities are not known.

The collaborating institutions used their own protocols to collect whole blood in K2EDTA tubes. For TCRbeta analysis, collaborator samples were shipped as frozen whole blood, as isolated PBMCs, or as DNA extracted from either sample type. The CDR3, from cysteine to phenylalanine, totals 11 residues. The DNA shown is the 33-base CDR3, in frame from base 1. From the germline V gene, CDR1 is SQVTM and CDR2 is ANQGSEA. V and J are truncated by 7 bases and 3 bases respectively, leaving an intervening sequence of 9 bases. TCRbeta CDR3 regions were amplified from genomic DNA by means of the immunoSEQ Assay, a bias-controlled multiplex PCR. In the authors' own workflow: The number of nucleated cells in each sample was estimated by amplification of reference gene primers within the assay. To quantify the absolute abundance of each unique TCRbeta CDR3 rearrangement, sequence reads were collapsed and filtered. Productive Simpson clonality was computed per sample as the square root of Simpson's diversity index over productive rearrangements. The source is immuneACCESS, and TCRdb retained only in-frame sequences with V and J called. Part of the clones is not carried over; for the studies checked, unresolved V genes explain less than half of this, and the remainder is unexplained. That table gives V, J and clone size, and the DNA gave D and trimming. Here the sample has around 180,000 clones; 70% to 90% occur a single time. Roughly 3% of the sample is held by the ten biggest clonotypes.

This clonotype originated in a man in his fifties or sixties with acute or convalescent COVID-19. The chain joins TRBV29-1 to TRBJ1-2; D gene: possibly TRBD1, on 6 matching bases. Material for sequencing was peripheral blood. CDR3 protein: CSANRDYGYTF. In nucleotides, the sequence is TGCAGCGCAAACAGGGACTATGGCTACACCTTC.